These 13 T cell receptor beta chains were all obtained from the same sample, sequenced in a study of blood T cell repertoires in COVID-19. This table comes from immunoSEQ multiplex PCR, and its TCRdb copy is limited to in-frame clones, with some not included. This sample carries some 98,000 clones, around 82% of them seen once, and the ten largest clones take approximately 11%. The sequenced material came from peripheral blood. The source is a man aged 65 to 85 with active or convalescent COVID-19.

The gene calls are TRBV6-2 or TRBV6-3 and TRBJ1-2; a weak D match, TRBD1 (6 bases). This CDR3 comprises 13 residues. Trimming cost V 5 bases and J 3 bases, with 10 bases left between them. Germline V gene sequence: CDR1 MNHEY, CDR2 SVGEGT. In DNA, the CDR3 is TGTGCCAGCAGTGTGGACAGAGACTATGGCTACACCTTC. It codes for CASSVDRDYGYTF.

This clone has a single count. The chain has TRBV10-3 and TRBJ2-7; TRBD2 might be the D (5 bases). This CDR3 is built from 12 residues. CDR1 is ENHRY, CDR2 SYGVKD, per germline. V gave up 2 bases and J gave up 3 bases, with 5 bases separating them. The DNA for the CDR3 is TGTGCCATCAGTGAGACTAGCTACGAGCAGTACTTC. Its protein is CAISETSYEQYF.

V and J are TRBV13 and TRBJ1-6; 8 bases map to TRBD1. V lost 1 base and J lost 0; bases outside the gene matches: 2. CDR1 and CDR2 from the germline V gene are PRHDT and FYEKMQ (reference sequence). This CDR3 contains 17 residues. In nucleotides, the CDR3 is TGTGCCAGCAGCTTAGCGGGGACAGGCTCCTATAATTCACCCCTCCACTTT. Protein: CASSLAGTGSYNSPLHF.

This clone was seen only a few times. The chain has TRBV11-3 and TRBJ2-5, with 10 bases aligning to TRBD2. Losses at the gene ends were 5 bases for V and 5 bases for J; bases not matched to a gene: 5. The CDR3 consists of 14 residues. CDR1 is SGHNT and CDR2 is YENEEA in the germline V gene. The CDR3 DNA follows: TGTGCCAGCAGCCAGCGGGGGGGCGAGGAGACCCAGTACTTC. This gives the protein CASSQRGGEETQYF.

Details on this clone: A junction end diverges from the germline sequence, so it may reflect a read error. V and J are TRBV6-2 or TRBV6-3 and TRBJ1-1; weak D call: TRBD1 (6 bases). Germline loops: CDR1 MNHEY, CDR2 SVGEGT. The CDR3 runs to 13 residues. The CDR3 loop is CASSYHEAGAEVF. The CDR3, as DNA: TGTGCCAGCAGTTACCATGAGGCAGGGGCTGAGGTCTTT.

The rearrangement joins TRBV6-5 to TRBJ2-7, with 8 bases fitting TRBD1. The J segment lost 3 bases and the V segment lost 0 bases, leaving 4 bases of the junction unmatched. Looked up from germline, CDR1 is MNHEY and CDR2 is SVGAGI. The CDR3 loop spans 15 amino acids. The CDR3 DNA reads TGTGCCAGCAGTTACTCCACAGGGGGTGTCTACGAGCAGTACTTC. This translates into CASSYSTGGVYEQYF.

This clone was observed a handful of times. The chain combines TRBV5-1 with TRBJ1-6; TRBD1 matches at 7 bases. The CDR3 is 17 amino acids. V trimming: 0 bases; J trimming: 9 bases; junction bases outside the gene matches: 12. CDR1 is SGHRS and CDR2 is YFSETQ in the germline V gene. The CDR3 spells CASSLAASQGSGSPLHF. In DNA form, the CDR3 reads TGCGCCAGCAGCTTGGCGGCATCACAGGGGTCGGGTTCACCCCTCCACTTT.

The chain is built from TRBV7-2 and TRBJ1-2; possible D gene TRBD1, 5 bases. Germline V gene lookup returns CDR1 SGHTA and CDR2 FQGNSA. V lost 5 bases and J lost 14, with 18 bases in between. The CDR3 is 12 residues long. CDR3 DNA: TGTGCCAGCAGCCCTACAAACAGGATTATAACCTTC. Translated, it gives CASSPTNRIITF.

The chain is built from TRBV5-4 and TRBJ2-5; TRBD2 agrees at 7 bases. V trimming: 1 base; J trimming: 13 bases; junction bases outside the gene matches: 10. Germline V gene data show CDR1 as SGHNT and CDR2 as YYREEE (reference sequence). This CDR3 comprises 13 residues. The CDR3 nucleotides are TGTGCCAGCAGCTTGACCGGGGCGGGGGAAGGGTACTTC. It encodes CASSLTGAGEGYF.

This chain joins TRBV5-6 and TRBJ1-2; a weak D match, TRBD1 (5 bases). Trimming took off 4 bases at V and 2 bases at J, with 12 bases between the two ends. The CDR3 extends over 14 amino acids. Looked up from germline, CDR1 is SGHDT and CDR2 is YYEEEE. The CDR3 spells CASSPPSGNYGYTF. CDR3 DNA: TGTGCCAGCAGCCCCCCCTCAGGGAACTATGGCTACACCTTC.

J is TRBJ2-2 and V is TRBV11-3; no clear D. Per the germline V gene, CDR1 is SGHNT and CDR2 is YENEEA. This CDR3 has 16 residues. V lost 5 bases and J 1 base, leaving 14 bases between the germline ends. The DNA of the CDR3 is TGTGCCAGCAGCCCCCACCTACTACTGAACACCGGGGAGCTGTTTTTT. Protein product: CASSPHLLLNTGELFF.

The gene calls are TRBV12-2 and TRBJ2-7; TRBD2 reflects the table's D call only, with no check against the DNA. TRBV12-2 constitutes a pseudogene. CDR3 length: 16 amino acids. The CDR3 is CASRLGRGPSSYEQYF. The CDR3, as DNA: TGTGCAAGTCGCTTAGGGCGGGGGCCCAGCTCCTACGAGCAGTACTTC.

The chain couples TRBV14 to TRBJ2-7; 10 bases are a match to TRBD1. The V segment lost 0 bases and the J segment 2 bases; nucleotides outside the gene matches: 4. The CDR3 runs 16 residues. From germline, CDR1 is SGHDN and CDR2 FVKESK. CDR3 sequence: CASSQDPGQGTYEQYF. The CDR3 coding sequence is TGTGCCAGCAGCCAAGACCCGGGACAGGGGACCTACGAGCAGTACTTC. Based on the CDR3 plus reference TRBV14 and TRBJ2-7, the full variable domain is EAGVTQFPSHSVIEKGQTVTLRCDPISGHDNLYWYRRVMGKEIKFLLHFVKESKQDESGMPNNRFLAERTGGTYSTLKVQPAELEDSGVYFCASSQDPGQGTYEQYFGPGTRLTVT.